What follows is one TCR beta chain and its context. Its antigen is as yet unknown. The data were obtained in a study of CD8 T cells in ankylosing spondylitis. Study outcomes and limitations: Ankylosing spondylitis blood appeared to carry a characteristic TCR beta motif of 7 or 8 highly homologous variants. The authors found the disease-linked clones to be CD8+ and relatively rare in peripheral blood. Earlier authors reported some of these motif variants in reactive arthritis synovial fluid and blood.

V lost 1 base and J lost 0; bases outside the gene matches: 3. The germline CDR1 and CDR2 sequences are KGHSH and LQKENI. The CDR3 has 15 residues. TCRdb passed the 5' RACE reads through MiXCR, listing each CDR3 protein once. This table holds roughly 400,000 distinct CDR3 sequences, 20% to 25% found once. Specimen: blood, either unsorted or a sorted T cell fraction (not recorded which). This clonotype originated in a male donor with ankylosing spondylitis. The chain couples TRBV18 to TRBJ2-7; 7 positions agree with TRBD2. The CDR3 DNA follows: TGTGCCAGCTCACCACGCGCGGGGGTCTCCTACGAGCAGTACTTC. Protein: CASSPRAGVSYEQYF. Complete variable domain (other parts from reference TRBV18 and TRBJ2-7): NAGVMQNPRHLVRRRGQEARLRCSPMKGHSHVYWYRQLPEEGLKFMVYLQKENIIDESGMPKERFSAEFPKEGPSILRIQQVVRGDSAAYFCASSPRAGVSYEQYFGPGTRLTVT.